The next 28 T cell receptor beta chains were all read from a single sample in a study of human T cells and chemical hapten exposure. TCRdb reanalysed the RACE reads using MiXCR and keeps one entry per CDR3 protein. The data hold 40,000 to 45,000 distinct CDR3 sequences, with approximately 9% observed a single time. Time point indicated: patch test 2, 6 weeks after DPC sensitization. Treatment here: therapeutic diphenylcyclopropenone sensitization with weekly scalp DPC. The sample here was whole blood, taken in connection with sensitization to the hapten diphenylcyclopropenone (DPC). The source of these receptors is a woman aged 40 to 49 with alopecia areata. Some clones in this sample may be carry-over from other donors' samples.

This clonotype came up many times. The J gene is TRBJ2-3, the V gene TRBV6-2 or TRBV6-3; a possible D gene is TRBD2 (5 bases). Germline V gene lookup returns CDR1 MNHEY and CDR2 SVGEGT. Deletions cut 0 bases from V and 2 bases from J, with 12 bases between. This CDR3 has 16 amino acids. The DNA for the CDR3 is TGTGCCAGCAGTTACTCGATCTCCGGGATCACAGATACGCAGTATTTT. Translated: CASSYSISGITDTQYF.

This clonotype has at least ten counts. This chain uses TRBV6-5 with TRBJ2-7, with TRBD1 matching over 7 bases. Germline V gives CDR1 MNHEY, CDR2 SVGAGI. The CDR3 is 16 amino acids. With 5 bases clipped from V and 3 bases from J, the junction kept 13 bases outside the gene matches. The CDR3 here is CASSELQGKVIYEQYF. The CDR3 DNA follows: TGTGCCAGCAGTGAATTACAGGGGAAAGTTATCTACGAGCAGTACTTC.

This clonotype was seen at least ten times. This sequence joins TRBV6-6 and TRBJ1-5; D not certain. V lost 6 bases to trimming and J lost 3 bases, with 18 bases between them. CDR3 length: 16 residues. CDR1 is MNHNY, CDR2 SVGAGI, per germline (reference sequence). The CDR3 region has the DNA TGTGCCAGCAGCCACCAGAGTAAGGGTTACAATCAGCCCCAGCATTTT. This codes for CASSHQSKGYNQPQHF.

This chain connects TRBV7-8 to TRBJ2-3, with 7 nucleotides matching TRBD2. Germline lookup yields CDR1 SGHVS and CDR2 FQNEAQ. The length of the CDR3 is 16 residues. With V trimmed by 1 base and J by 5 bases, 9 bases remained unmatched. The CDR3 nucleotides are TGTGCCAGCAGCTTAGGGCCTGGCGGGGGAATAGATACGCAGTATTTT. It yields the protein CASSLGPGGGIDTQYF.

This clonotype was counted at least ten times. The chain links TRBV2 to TRBJ1-3, with a weak D call TRBD1 (5 bases). This CDR3 spans 13 amino acids. CDR1 and CDR2 (germline): SNHLY, FYNNEI. V was shortened by 7 bases and J by 0 bases, with 7 bases between the two germline ends. CDR3 DNA: TGTGCCAGCAAGGGGAGCTCTGGAAACACCATATATTTT. Translated: CASKGSSGNTIYF.

This clonotype was seen many times. The V and J genes are TRBV7-3 and TRBJ2-3; tentatively, D is TRBD2 (5 bases). Germline assignment: CDR1 SGHTA and CDR2 FQGTGA. This CDR3 is built from 13 residues. V lost 5 bases and J 1 base, leaving 7 bases between the germline ends. The CDR3, as DNA: TGTGCCAGCAGCCCCGGGGGCACAGATACGCAGTATTTT. Amino acid sequence: CASSPGGTDTQYF.

Many counts were recorded for this clonotype. At one end the junction does not follow the germline gene, possibly because of a read error. This rearrangement joins TRBV7-9 to TRBJ2-7, with D perhaps given as TRBD1 or TRBD2 (5 bases each). The CDR3 sequence is 14 residues long. Per germline, CDR1 SEHNR and CDR2 FQNEAQ (reference sequence). The CDR3, as DNA: TGTGCCAGCAGCTTAGGCTTAGGGGACGGCAACATCCACTTC. Protein sequence: CASSLGLGDGNIHF. Looking up the rest from reference TRBV7-9 and TRBJ2-7 gives the full variable domain: DTGVSQNPRHKITKRGQNVTFRCDPISEHNRLYWYRQTLGQGPEFLTYFQNEAQLEKSRLLSDRFSAERPKGSFSTLEIQRTEQGDSAMYLCASSLGLGDGNIHFGPGTRLTVT.

As DNA, the CDR3 is TGTGCCAGCAGTGAATACGAGCAGTACTTC. This sequence encodes CASSEYEQYF. V usage is TRBV25-1 and J usage is TRBJ2-7; no clear D. The CDR3 spans 10 residues. Germline V CDR1 and CDR2: MGHDK, SYGVNS. V was shortened by 0 bases and J by 6 bases, with 0 bases between the two germline ends.

This rearrangement joins TRBV6-6 to TRBJ1-4, with D tentatively TRBD1 (6 bases). Germline CDR1 reads MNHNY; CDR2 reads SVGAGI (reference sequence). The CDR3 spans 13 residues. Trimming pared 4 bases from V and 6 bases from J, leaving 9 bases between. CDR3 sequence reads: CASSLGGDEKLFF. CDR3 in DNA: TGTGCCAGCAGTTTGGGGGGCGATGAAAAACTGTTTTTT.

This clonotype was recorded at least ten times. The chain links TRBV28 to TRBJ2-7; no definite D call. V was clipped by 5 bases and J by 7 bases, with 18 bases between them. The germline V gene encodes CDR1 MDHEN and CDR2 SYDVKM. The CDR3 runs to 14 residues. CDR3 protein: CASSPLGMGREQYF. CDR3 nucleotide sequence: TGTGCCAGCAGTCCCCTAGGCATGGGTCGGGAGCAGTACTTC.

This chain links TRBV3-1 with TRBJ1-2; 9 bases align to TRBD1. Germline V gives CDR1 LGHDT, CDR2 YNNKEL (reference sequence). The CDR3 is made up of 16 amino acids. With 4 bases clipped from V and 0 bases from J, the junction kept 6 bases outside the gene matches. DNA of the CDR3: TGTGCCAGCAGCCCATACAGGGGGCAGTCTAACTATGGCTACACCTTC. Translation gives CASSPYRGQSNYGYTF.

Many counts were recorded for this clonotype. V is TRBV12-3 or TRBV12-4 and J is TRBJ2-2; 9 bases map to TRBD1. V shed 5 bases, J shed 4 bases, and the junction held 5 bases outside the gene matches. The CDR3 runs 15 residues. CDR3 loop: CASSPGQGTTGELFF. The DNA of the CDR3 is TGTGCCAGCAGTCCGGGACAGGGAACCACCGGGGAGCTGTTTTTT.

Ten or more counts support this clonotype. The J gene is TRBJ2-3, the V gene TRBV20-1; D is unresolved. The germline V gene has CDR1 DFQATT and CDR2 SNEGSKA (reference sequence). There are 13 residues in the CDR3. V lost 4 bases to trimming and J lost 0 bases, with 8 bases between them. Here the CDR3 reads CSATDGSTDTQYF. CDR3 bases: TGCAGTGCTACGGACGGTAGCACAGATACGCAGTATTTT.

This clonotype was detected ten times or more. The V call is TRBV29-1, the J call TRBJ1-1, with D possibly being TRBD1 (6 bases). CDR1 and CDR2 (germline): SQVTM, ANQGSEA. Trimming cost V 7 bases and J 5 bases, with 14 bases left between them. CDR3 length equals 12 residues. In nucleotides, the CDR3 is TGCAGCGCCGGGGGCCTACGGACTGAAGCTTTCTTT. Translated: CSAGGLRTEAFF.

This clonotype was counted only a few times. The chain carries TRBV7-9 and TRBJ2-6; D is undetermined. V gave up 3 bases and J gave up 0 bases, with 12 bases separating them. Per germline, CDR1 SEHNR and CDR2 FQNEAQ (reference sequence). The CDR3 has 17 amino acids. The CDR3 nucleotides are TGTGCCAGCAGCTTCAAGACGGACCTCTCTGGGGCCAACGTCCTGACTTTC. It yields the protein CASSFKTDLSGANVLTF. The full variable domain, in which reference TRBV7-9 and TRBJ2-6 provide the parts outside the CDR3, is DTGVSQNPRHKITKRGQNVTFRCDPISEHNRLYWYRQTLGQGPEFLTYFQNEAQLEKSRLLSDRFSAERPKGSFSTLEIQRTEQGDSAMYLCASSFKTDLSGANVLTFGAGSRLTVL.

This chain links TRBV3-1 with TRBJ2-3, with D possibly called TRBD1 or TRBD2 (5 bases each). Trimming shortened V by 2 bases and J by 6 bases, and 12 bases separated the two germline ends. This CDR3 is 14 amino acids long. Germline assignment: CDR1 LGHDT and CDR2 YNNKEL (reference sequence). The CDR3 DNA is TGTGCCAGCAGCCAATGGGAGACAGTGGATACGCAGTATTTT. Protein product: CASSQWETVDTQYF.

This clonotype was recorded at least ten times. The J gene is TRBJ1-1, the V gene TRBV7-9; D might be TRBD1 (6 bases). Germline V gene sequence: CDR1 SEHNR, CDR2 FQNEAQ (reference sequence). The V gene lost 1 base and the J gene lost 3 bases, with 12 bases spanning the gap. The CDR3 is 15 residues long. CDR3: CASSLGTGFDTEAFF. CDR3 DNA: TGTGCCAGCAGCTTAGGAACAGGGTTCGACACTGAAGCTTTCTTT.

This clonotype was seen only a few times. CDR3 sequence: CASSRYMVFF. The DNA for the CDR3 is TGTGCCAGCAGCCGTTATATGGTGTTCTTC. The genes are TRBV28 and TRBJ2-1, with D uncertain. V was shortened by 6 bases and J by 15 bases, with 12 bases between the two germline ends. There are 10 residues in the CDR3. The germline V gene has CDR1 MDHEN and CDR2 SYDVKM.

Many counts were recorded for this clonotype. The chain links TRBV28 to TRBJ2-7; D is possibly TRBD1 (5 bases). CDR1 is MDHEN, CDR2 SYDVKM, per germline. The CDR3 consists of 15 residues. V lost 6 bases to trimming and J lost 0 bases, with 15 bases between them. As DNA, the CDR3 is TGTGCCAGCAGATCTCGACAGAAGTCCTCCTACGAGCAGTACTTC. Amino acids: CASRSRQKSSYEQYF.

V and J are TRBV9 and TRBJ2-3; maybe TRBD2 (6 bases). Trimming removed 2 bases at V and 2 bases at J, with 15 bases between. Germline loops: CDR1 SGDLS, CDR2 YYNGEE. The CDR3 spans 16 residues. The CDR3 is CASSVVSAGITDTQYF. Written as DNA, the CDR3 is TGTGCCAGCAGCGTCGTATCAGCGGGCATCACAGATACGCAGTATTTT.

This clonotype has at least ten counts. This chain connects TRBV12-1 to TRBJ2-7; the table's TRBD2 call for D was not verified on the DNA. TRBV12-1 is given as a pseudogene. CDR3 length: 18 residues. The CDR3 DNA is TGTGCCAGCAGCTCAGCCCCGCGGGACTCCAGTTACTCCTACGAGCAGTACTTC. It encodes CASSSAPRDSSYSYEQYF.

This clonotype has ten or more counts. The chain employs TRBV11-2 and TRBJ2-2, with 9 bases matching TRBD2. CDR1 is SGHAT and CDR2 is FQNNGV in the germline V gene. The CDR3 extends over 15 amino acids. V lost 5 bases and J lost 6; bases outside the gene matches: 7. CDR3 nucleotides: TGTGCCAGCAGCCCGGGGACTAGCAAGGCCGGGGAGCTGTTTTTT. It is translated as CASSPGTSKAGELFF. Complete variable domain (other parts from reference TRBV11-2 and TRBJ2-2): EAGVAQSPRYKIIEKRQSVAFWCNPISGHATLYWYQQILGQGPKLLIQFQNNGVVDDSQLPKDRFSAERLKGVDSTLKIQPAKLEDSAVYLCASSPGTSKAGELFFGEGSRLTVL.

At least ten counts were recorded for this clonotype. The gene calls are TRBV7-2 and TRBJ2-7; the D gene is possibly TRBD1 (6 bases). This CDR3 region has 15 residues. V was pared by 4 bases and J by 6 bases, with 19 bases between. CDR1 is SGHTA and CDR2 is FQGNSA in the germline V gene. The CDR3 DNA reads TGTGCCAGCAGCTACCACCGGGACATAGGAGGCGAGCAGTACTTC. The encoded protein is CASSYHRDIGGEQYF.

The gene calls are TRBV2 and TRBJ2-5; no firm D call. The CDR3 totals 13 residues. The germline gives CDR1 SNHLY, CDR2 FYNNEI. V was shortened by 8 bases and J by 1 base, with 11 bases between the two germline ends. The CDR3 DNA is TGTGCCAGCCGATCAGGCGGCCAAGAGACCCAGTACTTC. It yields the protein CASRSGGQETQYF. The whole variable domain, remainder taken from reference TRBV2 and TRBJ2-5, is EPEVTQTPSHQVTQMGQEVILRCVPISNHLYFYWYRQILGQKVEFLVSFYNNEISEKSEIFDDQFSVERPDGSNFTLKIRSTKLEDSAMYFCASRSGGQETQYFGPGTRLLVL.

This clonotype showed up just a few times. The genes are TRBV14 and TRBJ2-6; unclear D gene. V lost 0 bases and J 0 bases, leaving 18 bases between the germline ends. The CDR3 length is 20 residues. Germline CDR1 and CDR2: SGHDN and FVKESK. The CDR3 here is CASSQDVLPNTASGANVLTF. CDR3 bases: TGTGCCAGCAGCCAAGATGTCCTTCCCAACACCGCCTCTGGGGCCAACGTCCTGACTTTC.

This clonotype has a count of ten or more. The V call is TRBV7-8, the J call TRBJ1-5; no firm D call. The CDR3 is 16 residues long. CDR1 is SGHVS, CDR2 FQNEAQ, per germline. Trimming took off 1 base at V and 0 bases at J, with 10 bases between the two ends. The CDR3 DNA reads as TGTGCCAGCAGCTTAGGGGCGGATTATAGCAATCAGCCCCAGCATTTT. Protein sequence: CASSLGADYSNQPQHF. The variable domain in full, with the rest retrieved from reference TRBV7-8 and TRBJ1-5, is GAGVSQSPRYKVAKRGQDVALRCDPISGHVSLFWYQQALGQGPEFLTYFQNEAQLDKSGLPSDRFFAERPEGSVSTLKIQRTQQEDSAVYLCASSLGADYSNQPQHFGDGTRLSIL.

Many counts were recorded for this clonotype. V is TRBV28 and J is TRBJ1-1; perhaps TRBD1 as D (6 bases). Trimming took off 3 bases at V and 7 bases at J, with 15 bases between the two ends. Germline lookup yields CDR1 MDHEN and CDR2 SYDVKM. The CDR3 totals 14 residues. This chain's CDR3 is CASSLRPLQGEAFF. The CDR3 coding sequence is TGTGCCAGCAGTTTGAGACCCCTACAGGGTGAAGCTTTCTTT.

This clonotype showed up many times. The chain recombines TRBV24-1 with TRBJ2-2; 9 positions agree with TRBD1. V was clipped by 10 bases and J by 9 bases; unmatched bases: 5. Germline CDR1 and CDR2: KGHDR and SFDVKD. The CDR3 is 12 amino acids. CDR3 bases: TGTGCCACGGGACAGGGAGGTAGGGAGCTGTTTTTT. This codes for CATGQGGRELFF.